The 30 T cell receptor beta chains listed next were all sequenced from one sample in a study of molecular identifiers for immune sequencing clone quantification. TCRdb used MiXCR to reprocess the PCR reads, holding one entry per CDR3 protein. The profile shows more than 250,000 distinct CDR3 sequences, roughly a fifth of them singletons. Sequenced: naive CD8+ T cells from blood, with Jurkat cell RNA spiked in. Described subset: FACS-sorted CD8+CD4-CCR7+CD45RA+ naive T cells. The receptor set was obtained from a human donor in good health. Some libraries in this study had Jurkat cell RNA spiked in.

This clonotype has more than one count but fewer than ten. The chain has TRBV4-1 and TRBJ2-7, with D perhaps assigned TRBD1 or TRBD2 (5 bases each). V dropped 3 bases and J dropped 0 bases, with 21 bases sitting between them. From germline, CDR1 is MGHRA and CDR2 YSYEKL. The CDR3 extends over 18 amino acids. In DNA form, the CDR3 reads TGCGCCAGCAGCCAGGGGGAAGGGACCGCCGCCGCCTCCTACGAGCAGTACTTC. Its translation: CASSQGEGTAAASYEQYF.

On this clonotype: One end of the junction varies from germline; a read error may be responsible. The V call is TRBV7-2, the J call TRBJ2-3; possible D gene TRBD2, 5 bases. The CDR3 consists of 17 residues. Germline CDR1 reads SGHTA; CDR2 reads FQGNSA. For the CDR3, the DNA is TGTGTCAGCGGCTTAAACCCAGATATGGCCCCCACAGATACGCAGTATTTT. It yields the protein CVSGLNPDMAPTDTQYF.

This clonotype was counted many times. The CDR3 protein is CASSWSGGTYEQYF. CDR3 bases: TGTGCCAGCAGCTGGTCAGGGGGCACCTACGAGCAGTACTTC. The rearrangement links TRBV5-4 to TRBJ2-7; 8 positions match TRBD1. Losses at the gene ends were 3 bases for V and 2 bases for J; bases not matched to a gene: 4. Looked up from germline, CDR1 is SGHNT and CDR2 is YYREEE (reference sequence). The length of the CDR3 is 14 residues. The whole variable domain, remainder taken from reference TRBV5-4 and TRBJ2-7, is ETGVTQSPTHLIKTRGQQVTLRCSSQSGHNTVSWYQQALGQGPQFIFQYYREEENGRGNFPPRFSGLQFPNYSSELNVNALELDDSALYLCASSWSGGTYEQYFGPGTRLTVT.

V is TRBV5-4 and J is TRBJ2-2; tentative D call: TRBD1 (5 bases). The CDR3 runs 14 residues. Deletions cut 4 bases from V and 1 base from J, with 8 bases between. Per the germline V gene, CDR1 is SGHNT and CDR2 is YYREEE (reference sequence). The CDR3 bases are TGTGCCAGCAGCCCCCAGGGGAACACCGGGGAGCTGTTTTTT. Translation: CASSPQGNTGELFF.

This clonotype was seen a single time. This likely traces to a read error, being one base from a far larger clone. The rearrangement links TRBV6-6 to TRBJ2-7, with no clear D. The CDR3 has 12 residues. Germline V gene lookup returns CDR1 MNHNY and CDR2 SVGAGI (reference sequence). Trimming left V 5 bases short and J 4 bases short, with 9 bases between. The CDR3 DNA reads TGTGCCAGCAGTGCCTCCCTTTACGAGCAGTACTTC. Amino acid sequence: CASSASLYEQYF.

This clonotype was counted ten times or more. V usage is TRBV5-4 and J usage is TRBJ2-3; D not resolved. CDR1 is SGHNT and CDR2 is YYREEE in the germline V gene (reference sequence). The germline V and J ends were trimmed by 2 bases and 5 bases, with 3 bases remaining between them. The CDR3 covers 11 residues. CDR3 region: CASSFIDTQYF. The DNA for the CDR3 is TGTGCCAGCAGCTTCATAGATACGCAGTATTTT.

This clonotype was observed at least ten times. The V and J genes are TRBV21-1 and TRBJ1-5; the table's D gene call, TRBD1, was not cross checked with the DNA. TRBV21-1 is termed a pseudogene. The CDR3 has 15 residues. For the CDR3, the DNA is TGTGCCAGCAGCACCAACAGGGATAGCAATCAGCCCCAGCATTTT. Translated: CASSTNRDSNQPQHF.

This clonotype has ten or more counts. This chain uses TRBV5-5 with TRBJ1-2, with D maybe TRBD1 (6 bases). Trimming pared 1 base from V and 0 bases from J, leaving 13 bases between. Germline CDR1 and CDR2: SGHKS and YYEKEE (reference sequence). This CDR3 is built from 16 residues. The CDR3: CASSLPGQTANYGYTF. The CDR3 coding sequence is TGTGCCAGCAGCTTGCCCGGACAGACTGCTAACTATGGCTACACCTTC.

A remark on this clonotype: This clone may be a read error of a much larger clone one base away. The gene calls are TRBV7-9 and TRBJ1-2; D gene ambiguous. This CDR3 comprises 11 residues. Per the germline V gene, CDR1 is SEHNR and CDR2 is FQNEAQ (reference sequence). The DNA of the CDR3 is TGTGCCAGCGGCTTATTGGATGGCTACACCTTC. Translation gives CASGLLDGYTF.

In this sample, this clonotype turned up many times. The chain has TRBV2 and TRBJ1-2; no definite D call. The CDR3 has 15 residues. Trimming shortened V by 1 base and J by 2 bases, and 11 bases separated the two germline ends. Germline CDR1 reads SNHLY; CDR2 reads FYNNEI. The CDR3: CASSEGLGQNYGYTF. The CDR3 bases are TGTGCCAGCAGTGAAGGGCTTGGGCAGAACTATGGCTACACCTTC.

This clonotype was recorded many times. The chain has TRBV6-5 and TRBJ2-2; no clear D. The germline CDR1 and CDR2 sequences are MNHEY and SVGAGI. The CDR3 loop spans 16 amino acids. V lost 0 bases and J lost 6, with 14 bases in between. The CDR3: CASSYSNIRVAGELFF. In nucleotides, the CDR3 is TGTGCCAGCAGTTACTCGAATATCAGAGTAGCCGGGGAGCTGTTTTTT.

This clonotype was found many times. The V call is TRBV29-1, the J call TRBJ1-1, with 9 bases fitting TRBD1. This CDR3 comprises 13 residues. Germline V gene sequence: CDR1 SQVTM, CDR2 ANQGSEA. J gave up 7 bases and V 7 bases, and 10 bases lay outside the gene matches. Here the CDR3 DNA reads TGCAGCGCCCCCGGGACAGGGAGGTATGAAGCTTTCTTT. Protein sequence: CSAPGTGRYEAFF.

V and J are TRBV11-2 and TRBJ2-5, with D maybe TRBD1 (8 bases). There are 16 residues in the CDR3. The V gene's germline CDR1 is SGHAT and CDR2 FQNNGV. V dropped 4 bases and J dropped 3 bases, with 18 bases sitting between them. The CDR3 loop reads CASSSQGAGAKETQYF. The CDR3 bases are TGTGCCAGCAGCTCCCAGGGGGCGGGAGCCAAAGAGACCCAGTACTTC. Combining the CDR3 with reference TRBV11-2 and TRBJ2-5 gives the whole variable domain EAGVAQSPRYKIIEKRQSVAFWCNPISGHATLYWYQQILGQGPKLLIQFQNNGVVDDSQLPKDRFSAERLKGVDSTLKIQPAKLEDSAVYLCASSSQGAGAKETQYFGPGTRLLVL.

The V gene is TRBV6-1, the J gene TRBJ2-2, with TRBD2 as a possible D gene (6 bases). Germline values: CDR1 MNHNS, CDR2 SASEGT. CDR3 size: 17 residues. The V and J ends lost 3 bases and 2 bases respectively, with 16 bases between them. The chain's CDR3 is CASSEGGYLRNTGELFF. The DNA of the CDR3 is TGTGCCAGCAGTGAGGGGGGTTACCTGCGAAACACCGGGGAGCTGTTTTTT.

As regards this clonotype: This may stem from a read error, because a much larger clone lies one nucleotide away. The CDR3 reads CASSFSGGAEGTQYF. As DNA, the CDR3 is TGTGCCAGCAGCTTTAGCGGGGGGGCCGAAGGTACGCAGTATTTT. This chain joins TRBV12-3 or TRBV12-4 and TRBJ2-3, with TRBD2 identical over 11 bases. Germline trimming cut 6 bases from V and 8 bases from J; bases unmatched to any gene: 10. The CDR3 sequence is 15 residues long.

This clonotype was seen a handful of times. The rearrangement uses TRBV10-3 and TRBJ2-3, with D possibly called TRBD1 or TRBD2 (6 bases each). The CDR3 is 13 residues long. V was clipped by 11 bases and J by 0 bases, with 12 bases between them. Germline loops: CDR1 ENHRY, CDR2 SYGVKD. CDR3 region: CASWRGSTDTQYF. CDR3 coding DNA: TGTGCCTCCTGGAGGGGGAGCACAGATACGCAGTATTTT.

This clonotype was seen more than once but under ten times. The chain couples TRBV27 to TRBJ2-7; possible D gene TRBD2, 7 bases. The CDR3 has 14 residues. The germline CDR1 and CDR2 sequences are MNHEY and SMNVEV (reference sequence). Trimming shortened V by 7 bases and J by 9 bases, and 22 bases separated the two germline ends. CDR3 nucleotides: TGTGCCAGCACGCCTGGGGGGGCAGTTTTTCGGCAGTACTTC. Its translation: CASTPGGAVFRQYF.

The chain carries TRBV27 and TRBJ2-5; D gene ambiguous. Trimming took 0 bases from V and 1 from J, leaving 3 bases between them. From germline, CDR1 is MNHEY and CDR2 SMNVEV (reference sequence). There are 13 residues in the CDR3. CDR3 sequence: CASSLSFQETQYF. The CDR3 coding sequence is TGTGCCAGCAGTTTATCATTCCAAGAGACCCAGTACTTC.

The chain combines TRBV30 with TRBJ2-7; D is possibly TRBD1 (6 bases). The V gene's germline CDR1 is GTSNPN and CDR2 SVGIG (reference sequence). The CDR3 contains 15 residues. V shed 5 bases and J shed 3 bases, with 20 bases lying between them. The CDR3, as DNA: TGTGCCTGGGGTGCTTTATTAGGGGGATACTACGAGCAGTACTTC. Amino acid sequence: CAWGALLGGYYEQYF. Full variable domain (outside the CDR3, taken from reference TRBV30 and TRBJ2-7): SQTIHQWPATLVQPVGSPLSLECTVEGTSNPNLYWYRQAAGRGLQLLFYSVGIGQISSEVPQNLSASRPQDRQFILSSKKLLLSDSGFYLCAWGALLGGYYEQYFGPGTRLTVT.

The chain recombines TRBV19 with TRBJ2-1, with D unresolved. The germline CDR1 and CDR2 sequences are LNHDA and SQIVND (reference sequence). The ends were cut back, 5 bases at V and 8 bases at J, with 13 bases in the middle. The CDR3 sequence is 13 residues long. The CDR3 here is CASSPSVVYEQFF. DNA for the CDR3: TGTGCCAGTAGTCCCTCAGTAGTTTATGAGCAGTTCTTC.

This clonotype was observed a few times. The chain links TRBV3-1 to TRBJ2-1; 14 nucleotides agree with TRBD2. The junction had 10 bases not matched to a gene; V was cut back by 5 bases and J by 10 bases. CDR1 is LGHDT and CDR2 is YNNKEL in the germline V gene (reference sequence). The CDR3 loop spans 16 amino acids. CDR3 coding DNA: TGTGCCAGCAGCACCGGGACTAGCGGGAGAGGCGAGGAGCAGTTCTTC. Translating it yields CASSTGTSGRGEEQFF.

Worth noting for this clonotype: This may arise from a read error, as a much more abundant clone is one base away. The chain links TRBV6-1 to TRBJ1-1; the D is unclear. This CDR3 is 14 amino acids long. The V end lost 11 bases, the J end lost 0 bases, and 16 bases lay between the germline ends. In germline, CDR1 is MNHNS, CDR2 SASEGT. The CDR3 region is CAGLHIRLNTEAFF. The CDR3 DNA follows: TGTGCCGGCCTCCATATTCGGCTGAACACTGAAGCTTTCTTT.

A word on this clonotype: A much larger clonotype is one base distant, so this may be a read error. This sequence joins TRBV4-1 and TRBJ2-3; TRBD2 matches at 10 bases. The CDR3 loop spans 17 amino acids. Germline V gene data show CDR1 as MGHRA and CDR2 as YSYEKL. V shed 4 bases, J shed 1 base, and the junction held 8 bases outside the gene matches. The CDR3 spells CASSPSSGGLGTDTQYF. The CDR3 nucleotides read TGCGCCAGCAGCCCTTCTAGCGGGGGCCTTGGCACAGATACGCAGTATTTT.

There are many counts of this clonotype. The chain has TRBV7-9 and TRBJ1-5; D might be TRBD1 (5 bases). The CDR3 loop spans 19 amino acids. The V and J ends lost 5 bases and 0 bases respectively, with 23 bases between them. CDR1 SEHNR and CDR2 FQNEAQ come from the germline V gene (reference sequence). CDR3 amino acids: CASSPAGGLLLLSNQPQHF. CDR3 coding DNA: TGTGCCAGCAGCCCGGCCGGGGGACTGTTGCTTCTTAGCAATCAGCCCCAGCATTTT.

This clonotype was recorded at least ten times. This chain uses TRBV27 with TRBJ1-5, with unresolved D. This CDR3 has 13 residues. V lost 6 bases, J lost 5 bases, and 11 bases lay in between. From germline, CDR1 is MNHEY and CDR2 SMNVEV (reference sequence). CDR3 sequence: CASRTITDQPQHF. The CDR3 nucleotides are TGTGCCAGCAGAACGATTACCGATCAGCCCCAGCATTTT.

This clonotype was counted many times. The chain is built from TRBV28 and TRBJ1-1; D call uncertain. The CDR3 has 14 residues. Germline lookup yields CDR1 MDHEN and CDR2 SYDVKM. Trimming took off 3 bases at V and 3 bases at J, with 11 bases between the two ends. CDR3 coding DNA: TGTGCCAGCAGTTTTGATGTGGCAGACACTGAAGCTTTCTTT. As protein: CASSFDVADTEAFF.

Notes on this clonotype: One end of the junction varies from germline; a read error may be responsible. The V and J genes are TRBV7-9 and TRBJ2-3, with a weak D call TRBD2 (6 bases). From germline, CDR1 is SEHNR and CDR2 FQNEAQ (reference sequence). This CDR3 has 16 residues. The DNA for the CDR3 is TGTGTCAGCAGTCCACAGACTGGCGGGACGACAGATACGCAGTATTTT. This encodes CVSSPQTGGTTDTQYF.

Note on this clonotype: At one of its ends the junction is not consistent with the germline gene, which may arise from a read error. The V and J genes are TRBV6-5 and TRBJ2-7, with 14 bases lining up with TRBD2. The CDR3 runs 15 residues. Germline V CDR1 and CDR2: MNHEY, SVGAGI. This CDR3 reads CASSYSTSGRGERYF. The CDR3 nucleotides read TGTGCCAGCAGTTACTCGACTAGCGGGAGGGGCGAGCGGTACTTC.

This clonotype was recorded many times. The DNA of the CDR3 is TGCGCCAGCAGCTGGGACACCACCTACGAGCAGTACTTC. This gives the protein CASSWDTTYEQYF. J is TRBJ2-7 and V is TRBV5-1; D might be TRBD1 (6 bases). This CDR3 has 13 residues. With 3 bases removed from V and 2 bases from J, the gap between germline ends came to 9 bases. Germline lookup yields CDR1 SGHRS and CDR2 YFSETQ.

Concerning this clonotype: This clone may be a read error of a much larger clone one base away. This sequence joins TRBV12-3 or TRBV12-4 and TRBJ1-1, with a possible D match to TRBD1 (5 bases). V was cut by 8 bases and J by 2 bases, with 15 bases left in between. The CDR3 has 14 amino acids. DNA for the CDR3: TGTGCCAGCGGGGGAGGCGGGGGAAACACTGAAGCTTTCTTT. As protein: CASGGGGGNTEAFF.